This T cell receptor (beta chain) was profiled in a study of T cells in Graves' hyperthyroidism and ophthalmopathy. Criteria for exclusion of patients were uncontrolled infection, other autoimmune disease, pregnancy or lactation. This clonotype was counted between two and nine times. The TCR beta CDR3 regions underwent amplification using RNA transcripts as the source. The HTBI primer set drove a first-round RT-PCR of the TCR CDR3. From the multiplex PCR reads, TCRdb called clonotypes with MiXCR, one entry per CDR3 protein. This table has about 610,000 distinct CDR3 sequences, roughly 15% appearing once. There are 14 residues in the CDR3. V lost 4 bases, J lost 6 bases, and 15 bases lay in between. CDR1 is MNHEY, CDR2 SVGAGI, per germline.

The source material was blood. The clonotype was recovered from a woman in her thirties or forties with Graves' ophthalmopathy. This sequence joins TRBV6-5 and TRBJ1-1; D not resolved. This CDR3 reads CASSFGVVGAEAFF. As DNA, the CDR3 is TGTGCCAGCAGTTTTGGAGTGGTAGGAGCTGAAGCTTTCTTT.